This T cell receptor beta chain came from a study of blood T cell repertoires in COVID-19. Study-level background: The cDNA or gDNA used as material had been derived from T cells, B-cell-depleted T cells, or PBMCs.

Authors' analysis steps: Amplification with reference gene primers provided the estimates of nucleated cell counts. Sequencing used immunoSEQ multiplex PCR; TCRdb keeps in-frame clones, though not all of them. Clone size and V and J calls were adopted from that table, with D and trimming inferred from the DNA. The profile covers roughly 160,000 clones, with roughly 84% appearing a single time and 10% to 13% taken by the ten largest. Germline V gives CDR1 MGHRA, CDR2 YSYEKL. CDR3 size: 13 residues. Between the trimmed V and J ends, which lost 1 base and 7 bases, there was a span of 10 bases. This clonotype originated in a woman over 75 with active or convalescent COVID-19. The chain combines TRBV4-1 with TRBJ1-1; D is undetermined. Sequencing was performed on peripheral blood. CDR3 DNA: TGCGCCAGCAGCCAAGTCACGGAGGGTGAAGCTTTCTTT. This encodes CASSQVTEGEAFF.